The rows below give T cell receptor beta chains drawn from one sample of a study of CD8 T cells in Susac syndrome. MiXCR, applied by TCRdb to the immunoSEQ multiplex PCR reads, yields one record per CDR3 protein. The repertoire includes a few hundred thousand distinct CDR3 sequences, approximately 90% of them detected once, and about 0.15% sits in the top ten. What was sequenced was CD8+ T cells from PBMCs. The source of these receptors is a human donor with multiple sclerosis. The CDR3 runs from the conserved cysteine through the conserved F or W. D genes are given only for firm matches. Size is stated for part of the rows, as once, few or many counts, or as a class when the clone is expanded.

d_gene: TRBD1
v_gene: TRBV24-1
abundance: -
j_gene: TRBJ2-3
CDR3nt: TGTGCCACCAGCGCCGGACAGGGCGGCACAGATACGCAGTATTTT
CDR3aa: CATSAGQGGTDTQYF

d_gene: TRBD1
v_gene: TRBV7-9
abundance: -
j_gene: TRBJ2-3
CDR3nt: TGTGCCAGCAGCTTAGTGGGGACAGGGGAAGATACGCAGTATTTT
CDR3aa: CASSLVGTGEDTQYF

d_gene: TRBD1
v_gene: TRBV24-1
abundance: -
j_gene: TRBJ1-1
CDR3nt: TGTGCCACCAGTGAGACAGGGGGCACTGAAGCTTTCTTT
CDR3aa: CATSETGGTEAFF

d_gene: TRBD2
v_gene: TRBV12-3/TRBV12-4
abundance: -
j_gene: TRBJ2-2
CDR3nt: TGTGCCAGCAGTTATCCCAGCGGGGGGGGACCCGGACCGGGGGAGCTGTTTTTT
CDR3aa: CASSYPSGGGPGPGELFF

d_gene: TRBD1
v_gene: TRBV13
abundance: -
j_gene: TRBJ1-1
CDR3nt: TGTGCCAGCAGCTTAGACGCGTACAGCGGGACAGGAGGGAACACTGAAGCTTTCTTT
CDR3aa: CASSLDAYSGTGGNTEAFF

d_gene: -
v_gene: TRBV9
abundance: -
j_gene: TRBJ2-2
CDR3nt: TGTGCCAGCAGCGTAGACGGGTCGAACACCGGGGAGCTGTTTTTT
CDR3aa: CASSVDGSNTGELFF

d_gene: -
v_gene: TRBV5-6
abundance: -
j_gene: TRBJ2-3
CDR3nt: TGTGCCAGCAGCTTGGGGGGGGCTAGAGATACGCAGTATTTT
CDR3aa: CASSLGGARDTQYF

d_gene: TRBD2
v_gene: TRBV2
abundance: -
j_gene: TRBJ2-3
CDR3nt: TGTGCCAGCAGCCTACAACTAGCGGGAGGGGCAGATACGCAGTATTTT
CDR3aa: CASSLQLAGGADTQYF

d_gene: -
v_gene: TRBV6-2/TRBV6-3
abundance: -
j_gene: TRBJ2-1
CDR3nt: TGTGCCAGCAACCAACAGGGCCCCTACAATGAGCAGTTCTTC
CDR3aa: CASNQQGPYNEQFF

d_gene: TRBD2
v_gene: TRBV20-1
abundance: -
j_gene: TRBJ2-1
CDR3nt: TGCAGTGCTACCGACCTAGCGGGAGACCTCAATGAGCAGTTCTTC
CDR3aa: CSATDLAGDLNEQFF

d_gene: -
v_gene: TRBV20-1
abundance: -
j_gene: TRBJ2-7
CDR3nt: TGCAGTGCTAGGGCAGACCGGGACGCATCCTACGAGCAGTACTTC
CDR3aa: CSARADRDASYEQYF

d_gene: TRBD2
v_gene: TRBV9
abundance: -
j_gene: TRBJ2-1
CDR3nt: TGTGCCAGCAGCGCTACTAGCGCCGGGGACTTGTTCTTC
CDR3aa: CASSATSAGDLFF

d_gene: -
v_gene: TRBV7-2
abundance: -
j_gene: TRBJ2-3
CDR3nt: TGTGCCAGCAGCCAGCAGCCAGATACGCAGTATTTT
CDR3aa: CASSQQPDTQYF

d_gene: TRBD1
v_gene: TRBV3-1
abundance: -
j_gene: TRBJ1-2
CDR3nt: TGTGCCAGCAGCCACCCTACGACAGGGGCCTATGGCTACACCTTC
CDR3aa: CASSHPTTGAYGYTF

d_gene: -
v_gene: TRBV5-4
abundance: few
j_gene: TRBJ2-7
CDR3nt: TGTGCCAGCAGCTTGGACGGGGATGAGCAGTACTTC
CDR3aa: CASSLDGDEQYF

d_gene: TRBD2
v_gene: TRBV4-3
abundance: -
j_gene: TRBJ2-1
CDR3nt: TGCGCCAGCAGCCCCCTTAGCGGGGGAAGTCGGGAGCAGTTCTTC
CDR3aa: CASSPLSGGSREQFF

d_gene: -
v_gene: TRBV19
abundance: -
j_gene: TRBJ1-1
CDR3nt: TGTGCCAGTAGTATCCTTGGGGGCTTAACTGAAGCTTTCTTT
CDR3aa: CASSILGGLTEAFF

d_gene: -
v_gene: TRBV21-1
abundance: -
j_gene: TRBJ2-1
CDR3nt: TGTGCCAGCAGCAAGGTGAAGGGGACAGGGAACGGGAGGAATGAGCAGTTCTTC
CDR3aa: CASSKVKGTGNGRNEQFF

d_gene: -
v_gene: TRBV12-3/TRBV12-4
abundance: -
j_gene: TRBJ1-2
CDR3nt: TGTGCCAGCAGTTTCGCAGGGGAGAATGGCTACACCTTC
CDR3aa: CASSFAGENGYTF

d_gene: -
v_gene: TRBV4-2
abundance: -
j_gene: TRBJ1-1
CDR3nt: TGTGCCAGCAGCCAAGATTCCGGTACTAGCTTAGCTGACACCCAAGCTTTCTTT
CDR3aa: CASSQDSGTSLADTQAFF

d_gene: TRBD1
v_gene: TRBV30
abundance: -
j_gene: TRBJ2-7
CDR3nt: TGTGCCTGGGGGGACGCAAGACAGGGACGGTCCTACGAGCAGTACTTC
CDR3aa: CAWGDARQGRSYEQYF

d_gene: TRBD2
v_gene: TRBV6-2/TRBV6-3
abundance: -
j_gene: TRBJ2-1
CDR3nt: TGTGCCAGCAGAAGCGGGACCTTCCAGGACCCCCACAATGAGCAGTTCTTC
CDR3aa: CASRSGTFQDPHNEQFF

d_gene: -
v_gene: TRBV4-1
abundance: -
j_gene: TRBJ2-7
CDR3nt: TGCGCCAGCAGCCAAGATTTCAGCTACGAGCAGTACTTC
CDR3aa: CASSQDFSYEQYF

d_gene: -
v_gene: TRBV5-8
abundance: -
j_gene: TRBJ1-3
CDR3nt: TGTGCCAGCAGCTTGGCCGGGACCTCTGGAAACACCATATATTTT
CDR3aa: CASSLAGTSGNTIYF

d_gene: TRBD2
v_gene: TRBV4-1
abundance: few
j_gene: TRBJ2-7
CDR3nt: TGCGCCAGCAGCCGCAGCGGGGGGCCATCGGGTGAGCAGTACTTC
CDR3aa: CASSRSGGPSGEQYF

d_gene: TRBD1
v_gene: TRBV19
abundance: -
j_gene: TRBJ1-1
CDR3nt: TGTGCCAGTAGTATTGGACAGGGAGGGAACACTGAAGCTTTCTTT
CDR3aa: CASSIGQGGNTEAFF

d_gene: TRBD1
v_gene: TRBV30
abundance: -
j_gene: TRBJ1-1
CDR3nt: TGTGCCTGGAGGGAGACAGGGAGGTGGACTGAAGCTTTCTTT
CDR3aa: CAWRETGRWTEAFF

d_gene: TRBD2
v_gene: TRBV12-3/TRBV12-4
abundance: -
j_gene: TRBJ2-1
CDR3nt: TGTGCCAGCACCAAAAGGACTAGCGGGAGGGCCTACAATGAGCAGTTCTTC
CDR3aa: CASTKRTSGRAYNEQFF

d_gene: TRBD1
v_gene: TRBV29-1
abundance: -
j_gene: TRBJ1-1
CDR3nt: TGCAGCGTTCCAGACCTGACAGGGGAAGCTTTCTTT
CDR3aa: CSVPDLTGEAFF

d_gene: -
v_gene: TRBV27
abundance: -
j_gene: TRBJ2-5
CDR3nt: TGTGCCAGCTCCCACGGATTCGGAGAGACCCAGTACTTC
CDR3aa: CASSHGFGETQYF

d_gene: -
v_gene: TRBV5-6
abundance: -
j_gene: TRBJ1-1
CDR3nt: TGTGCCAGCAGCTTGGGGGGCAGGGGCACTGAAGCTTTCTTT
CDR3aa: CASSLGGRGTEAFF

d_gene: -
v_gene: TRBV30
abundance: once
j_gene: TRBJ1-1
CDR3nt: TGTGCCTGGAGTGAAGGGCCTGAAGCTTTCTTT
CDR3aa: CAWSEGPEAFF

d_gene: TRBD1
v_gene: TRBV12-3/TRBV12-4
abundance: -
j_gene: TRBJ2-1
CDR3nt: TGTGCCAGCACCCTTTATCTTGACAGGGGTTTAAGCTCCTACAATGAGCAGTTCTTC
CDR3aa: CASTLYLDRGLSSYNEQFF

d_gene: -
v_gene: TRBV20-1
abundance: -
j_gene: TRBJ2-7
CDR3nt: TGCAGTGCTAGACCGGCCGACTCCTACGAGCAGTACTTC
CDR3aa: CSARPADSYEQYF

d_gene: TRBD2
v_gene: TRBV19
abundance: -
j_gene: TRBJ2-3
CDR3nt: TGTGCCAGTGGGGGGGGGATCCTCTCCTCTCTACCGGTGAGGTATTTT
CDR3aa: CASGGGILSSLPVRYF

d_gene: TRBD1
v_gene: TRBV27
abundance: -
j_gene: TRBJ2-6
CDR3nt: TGTGCCAGCAGTTTCGGGGGGACAGGGGCCGACTCTGGGGCCAACGTCCTGACTTTC
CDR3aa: CASSFGGTGADSGANVLTF

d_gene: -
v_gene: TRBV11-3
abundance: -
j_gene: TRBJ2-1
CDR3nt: TGTGCCAGCAGCTTAGACCCGGACGGTTTCTACAATGAGCAGTTCTTC
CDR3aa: CASSLDPDGFYNEQFF

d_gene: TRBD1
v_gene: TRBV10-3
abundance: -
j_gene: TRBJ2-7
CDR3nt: TGTGCCACCGGACAGGGGAACTACGAGCAGTACTTC
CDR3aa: CATGQGNYEQYF

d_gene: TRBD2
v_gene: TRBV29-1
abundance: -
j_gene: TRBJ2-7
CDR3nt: TGCAGCGTTGTGTTACTAGCGGGAGAGTACGAGCAGTACTTC
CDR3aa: CSVVLLAGEYEQYF

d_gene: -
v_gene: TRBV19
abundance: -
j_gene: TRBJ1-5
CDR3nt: TGTGCCAGTAGTCCCTCGTATGGTCTCTATCAGCCCCAGCATTTT
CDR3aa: CASSPSYGLYQPQHF

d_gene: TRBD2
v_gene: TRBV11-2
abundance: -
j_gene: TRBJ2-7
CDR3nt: TGTGCCAGCAGCTTACCCTGGACTAGCGGGAAGGTCTCCGGCTACGAGCAGTACTTC
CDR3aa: CASSLPWTSGKVSGYEQYF

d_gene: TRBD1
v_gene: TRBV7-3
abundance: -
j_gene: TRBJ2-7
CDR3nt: TGTGCCAGCAGCGAGACGGGACAGGGGGGCGAGCAGTACTTC
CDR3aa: CASSETGQGGEQYF

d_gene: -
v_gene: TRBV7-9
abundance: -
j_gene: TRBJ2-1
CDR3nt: TGTGCCAGCAGCTATCCCTCGAGGGGCATCGAGCAGTTCTTC
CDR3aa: CASSYPSRGIEQFF